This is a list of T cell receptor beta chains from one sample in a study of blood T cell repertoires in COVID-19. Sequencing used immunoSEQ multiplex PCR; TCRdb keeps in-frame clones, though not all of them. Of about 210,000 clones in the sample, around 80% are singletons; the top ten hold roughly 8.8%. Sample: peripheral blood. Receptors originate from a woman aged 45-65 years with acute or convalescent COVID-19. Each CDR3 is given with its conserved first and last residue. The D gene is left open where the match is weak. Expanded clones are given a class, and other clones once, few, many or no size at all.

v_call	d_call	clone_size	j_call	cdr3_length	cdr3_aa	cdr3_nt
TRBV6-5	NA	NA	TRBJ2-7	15	CASSLGRDSTSEQYF	TGTGCCAGCAGCCTGGGACGGGACTCGACCAGCGAGCAGTACTTC
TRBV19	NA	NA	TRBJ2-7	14	CASSPPVGVGEQYF	TGTGCCAGTAGTCCCCCGGTAGGGGTAGGCGAGCAGTACTTC
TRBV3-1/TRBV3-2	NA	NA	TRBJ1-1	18	CASSQDPGYWGQNTEAFF	TGTGCCAGCAGCCAAGACCCCGGGTATTGGGGCCAGAACACTGAAGCTTTCTTT
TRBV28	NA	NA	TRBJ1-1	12	CASSLRDRIAFF	TGTGCCAGCAGTTTAAGAGACAGGATAGCTTTCTTT
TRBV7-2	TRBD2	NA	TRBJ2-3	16	CASSPGEGGYTDTQYF	TGTGCCAGCAGCCCGGGAGAGGGAGGGTACACAGATACGCAGTATTTT
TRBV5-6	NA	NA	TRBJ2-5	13	CASSDGLSETQYF	TGTGCCAGCAGCGACGGACTTTCTGAGACCCAGTACTTC
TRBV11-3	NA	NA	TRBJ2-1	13	CASSSPDKNEQFF	TGTGCCAGCAGCTCCCCGGACAAGAATGAGCAGTTCTTC
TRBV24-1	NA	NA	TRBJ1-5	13	CATSDSRYQPQHF	TGTGCCACCAGTGATTCGAGGTATCAGCCCCAGCATTTT
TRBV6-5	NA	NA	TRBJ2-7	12	CASNDNNYEQYF	TGTGCCAGCAACGACAATAACTACGAGCAGTACTTC
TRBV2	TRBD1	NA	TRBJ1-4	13	CASIGTADEKLFF	TGTGCCAGCATAGGGACAGCCGATGAAAAACTGTTTTTT
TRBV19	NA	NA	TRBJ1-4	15	CASSSLDSDNEKLFF	TGTGCCAGTAGTTCTCTAGACAGTGATAATGAAAAACTGTTTTTT
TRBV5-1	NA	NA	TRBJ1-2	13	CASSPTGNYGYTF	TGCGCCAGCAGCCCGACGGGGAACTATGGCTACACCTTC
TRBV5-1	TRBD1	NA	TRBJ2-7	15	CASSLNGQGAQPQYF	TGCGCCAGCAGCCTCAACGGACAGGGGGCGCAGCCGCAGTACTTC
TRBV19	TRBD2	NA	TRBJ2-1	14	CASQLAGVYNEQFF	TGTGCCAGTCAACTAGCGGGAGTTTACAATGAGCAGTTCTTC
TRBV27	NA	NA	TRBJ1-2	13	CASSLKGGYGYTF	TGTGCCAGCAGTCTAAAGGGAGGCTATGGCTACACCTTC
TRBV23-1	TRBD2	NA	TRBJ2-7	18	CASSQNQLGLAGDYEQYF	TGCGCCAGCAGTCAGAACCAACTGGGACTAGCGGGCGACTACGAGCAGTACTTC
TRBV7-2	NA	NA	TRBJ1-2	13	CASSSRSELGYTF	TGTGCCAGCAGCTCGCGTTCGGAGTTGGGCTACACCTTC
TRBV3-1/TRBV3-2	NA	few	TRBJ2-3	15	CASSQDRTATDTQYF	TGTGCCAGCAGCCAAGATAGGACAGCCACAGATACGCAGTATTTT
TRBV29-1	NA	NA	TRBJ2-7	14	CSVAAPGGHYEQYF	TGCAGCGTGGCAGCCCCGGGGGGCCACTACGAGCAGTACTTC
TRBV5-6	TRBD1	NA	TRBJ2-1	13	CASSLGQGFEQFF	TGTGCCAGCAGCTTGGGACAGGGGTTTGAGCAGTTCTTC
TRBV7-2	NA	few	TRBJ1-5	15	CASSLGGSTNQPQHF	TGTGCCAGCAGCCTGGGGGGGTCGACCAATCAGCCCCAGCATTTT
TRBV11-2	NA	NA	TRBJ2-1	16	CASSLGPRMSYNEQFF	TGTGCCAGCAGCTTAGGCCCGCGAATGTCCTACAATGAGCAGTTCTTC
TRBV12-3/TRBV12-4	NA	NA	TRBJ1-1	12	CASINTYTEAFF	TGTGCCAGCATCAACACCTACACTGAAGCTTTCTTT
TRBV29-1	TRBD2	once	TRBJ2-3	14	CSVREDPSTDTQYF	TGCAGCGTGCGGGAGGATCCTAGCACAGATACGCAGTATTTT
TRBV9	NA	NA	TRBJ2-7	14	CASSPKRQAAEQYF	TGTGCCAGCAGCCCCAAACGACAGGCGGCGGAGCAGTACTTC
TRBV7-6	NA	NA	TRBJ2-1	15	CASSLEDSQNNEQFF	TGTGCCAGCAGCTTAGAGGACAGTCAGAACAATGAGCAGTTCTTC
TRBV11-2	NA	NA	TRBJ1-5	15	CASSLDAGGDQPQHF	TGTGCCAGCAGCTTAGACGCAGGAGGAGATCAGCCCCAGCATTTT
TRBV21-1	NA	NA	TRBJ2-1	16	CASSNLWRDPHNEQFF	TGTGCCAGCAGCAATTTATGGCGGGACCCCCACAATGAGCAGTTCTTC
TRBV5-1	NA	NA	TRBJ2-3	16	CASSQGPRGITDTQYF	TGCGCCAGCAGCCAGGGCCCCAGAGGAATTACAGATACGCAGTATTTT